The 27 T cell receptor beta chains presented below share a single source sample, sequenced in a study of blood T cells in healthy people across ages. Next came a second PCR, run for about 7 to 12 cycles, which used a sample-barcoded 5' primer along with a J-beta primer mix. One entry per CDR3 protein results from TCRdb running MiXCR on the 5' RACE reads. The table lists approximately 1.5 million distinct CDR3 sequences, roughly 43% of them singletons, with roughly 3.7% in the top ten. The sequencing input was blood. These TCRs come from a woman aged 18-30 years in good health.

The J gene is TRBJ2-1, the V gene TRBV9, with 11 bases identical to TRBD2. The germline V gene encodes CDR1 SGDLS and CDR2 YYNGEE. Trimming removed 4 bases from V and 2 bases from J; junction bases left unmatched: 5. The CDR3 runs 16 residues. The CDR3 loop is CASSKKTSGTYNEQFF. CDR3 sequence (DNA): TGTGCCAGCAGCAAGAAGACTAGCGGGACCTACAATGAGCAGTTCTTC.

This clonotype came up once. The rearrangement joins TRBV7-9 to TRBJ1-1; TRBD1 might be the D (6 bases). The CDR3 runs to 14 residues. The V gene lost 5 bases and the J gene lost 4 bases, with 14 bases spanning the gap. Per the germline V gene, CDR1 is SEHNR and CDR2 is FQNEAQ (reference sequence). The CDR3 loop reads CASSKNRDSTEAFF. DNA of the CDR3: TGTGCCAGCAGCAAAAACAGGGATTCCACTGAAGCTTTCTTT.

The chain is built from TRBV7-9 and TRBJ1-2; D may be TRBD1 (5 bases). V dropped 5 bases and J dropped 4 bases, with 14 bases sitting between them. Germline CDR1 is SEHNR and CDR2 is FQNEAQ (reference sequence). CDR3 size: 14 residues. CDR3 loop: CASSPALGPYGYTF. The CDR3 DNA follows: TGTGCCAGCAGCCCCGCTCTGGGGCCCTATGGCTACACCTTC.

This clonotype was observed at least ten times. This chain uses TRBV29-1 with TRBJ1-1, with D uncertain. The ends were cut back, 7 bases at V and 1 base at J, with 13 bases in the middle. CDR1 is SQVTM and CDR2 is ANQGSEA in the germline V gene. The CDR3 is 13 residues long. The CDR3: CSAIRVGNTEAFF. The CDR3 nucleotides are TGCAGCGCGATAAGGGTAGGGAACACTGAAGCTTTCTTT. The full variable domain, in which reference TRBV29-1 and TRBJ1-1 provide the parts outside the CDR3, is SAVISQKPSRDICQRGTSLTIQCQVDSQVTMMFWYRQQPGQSLTLIATANQGSEATYESGFVIDKFPISRPNLTFSTLTVSNMSPEDSSIYLCSAIRVGNTEAFFGQGTRLTVV.

Only a few counts were recorded for this clonotype. The V and J genes are TRBV20-1 and TRBJ2-3; TRBD1 might be the D (6 bases). The CDR3 is 13 amino acids. Between the trimmed V and J ends, which lost 0 bases and 6 bases, there was a span of 10 bases. The germline V gene encodes CDR1 DFQATT and CDR2 SNEGSKA (reference sequence). CDR3 sequence: CSARDDRWDTQYF. The CDR3 DNA sequence: TGCAGTGCTAGAGATGACAGGTGGGATACGCAGTATTTT.

J is TRBJ2-7 and V is TRBV20-1, with TRBD1 matching 8 bases. V lost 7 bases to trimming and J lost 6 bases; unmatched junction nucleotides: 11. CDR1 is DFQATT and CDR2 is SNEGSKA in the germline V gene (reference sequence). The CDR3 is 13 residues long. The CDR3 DNA sequence: TGCAGTGGTCGGACAGGGCCTTTGGCCGAGCAGTACTTC. As protein: CSGRTGPLAEQYF.

The chain employs TRBV29-1 and TRBJ1-2; TRBD1 aligns across 7 bases. Germline loops: CDR1 SQVTM, CDR2 ANQGSEA. V shed 5 bases, J shed 2 bases, and the junction held 5 bases outside the gene matches. The CDR3 is 13 residues long. Here the CDR3 DNA reads TGCAGCGTTAGCCAGGGACAGAACTATGGCTACACCTTC. Its protein is CSVSQGQNYGYTF.

This clonotype has more than one count but fewer than ten. The chain combines TRBV4-2 with TRBJ2-7; 8 nucleotides agree with TRBD1. Germline CDR1 is LGHNA and CDR2 is YNFKEQ. Trimming cost V 3 bases and J 7 bases; bases outside gene matches: 5. The length of the CDR3 is 13 residues. CDR3 bases: TGTGCCAGCAGCCACAGGGGGCCGAGTGAGCAGTACTTC. Translated: CASSHRGPSEQYF.

This clonotype was seen a handful of times. The V gene is TRBV7-2, the J gene TRBJ2-5; the D is unclear. The V gene lost 1 base and the J gene lost 5 bases, with 8 bases spanning the gap. CDR1 SGHTA and CDR2 FQGNSA come from the germline V gene. This CDR3 spans 13 amino acids. CDR3 in DNA: TGTGCCAGCAGCTTAGAGCTGAGGGAGACCCAGTACTTC. It specifies CASSLELRETQYF.

This clonotype has just a few counts. V gene TRBV7-9 combines with J gene TRBJ2-1; TRBD2 matches at 7 bases. The CDR3 is made up of 14 amino acids. The germline V gene has CDR1 SEHNR and CDR2 FQNEAQ (reference sequence). V dropped 3 bases and J dropped 10; count of bases not matched to a gene: 9. This CDR3 reads CASSFRRESGEQFF. Here the CDR3 DNA reads TGTGCCAGCAGCTTTCGGCGGGAGAGTGGGGAGCAGTTCTTC.

This clonotype was counted ten times or more. The V call is TRBV20-1, the J call TRBJ2-3, with D perhaps TRBD1 (5 bases). CDR1 and CDR2 from the germline V gene are DFQATT and SNEGSKA (reference sequence). This CDR3 spans 12 amino acids. Trimming stripped 2 bases from V and 6 bases from J, with 9 bases between. Written as DNA, the CDR3 is TGCAGTGCTAGATCGGACAAGGATACGCAGTATTTT. Translated, it gives CSARSDKDTQYF.

This clonotype was recorded once. This chain links TRBV20-1 with TRBJ2-7, with 7 bases that match TRBD1. Losses at the gene ends were 0 bases for V and 7 bases for J; bases not matched to a gene: 12. Germline assignment: CDR1 DFQATT and CDR2 SNEGSKA (reference sequence). The CDR3 has 15 amino acids. This chain's CDR3 is CSARDQGVSYNEQYF. The CDR3 DNA is TGCAGTGCTAGAGATCAGGGGGTATCCTACAATGAGCAGTACTTC.

This clonotype was detected only once. This chain links TRBV29-1 with TRBJ1-6; D gene uncertain. This CDR3 comprises 13 residues. V lost 4 bases and J 7 bases, leaving 11 bases between the germline ends. CDR1 is SQVTM and CDR2 is ANQGSEA in the germline V gene. The CDR3 DNA is TGCAGCGTTGGACATCAGTGGAATTCACCCCTCCACTTT. It codes for CSVGHQWNSPLHF.

This chain joins TRBV4-1 and TRBJ2-7; a weak D match, TRBD1 (5 bases). V lost 11 bases and J lost 6, with 17 bases in between. The germline CDR1 and CDR2 sequences are MGHRA and YSYEKL. This CDR3 has 12 residues. CDR3 in amino acids: CASLSQGGEQYF. As DNA, the CDR3 is TGCGCCTCCCTCAGTCAGGGTGGCGAGCAGTACTTC.

The V gene is TRBV5-6, the J gene TRBJ1-5, with D maybe TRBD1 (5 bases). V lost 6 bases and J 0 bases, leaving 13 bases between the germline ends. The CDR3 extends over 15 amino acids. Germline CDR1 reads SGHDT; CDR2 reads YYEEEE. The CDR3 protein is CASTEMGRSNQPQHF. Here the CDR3 DNA reads TGTGCCAGCACCGAAATGGGGCGTAGCAATCAGCCCCAGCATTTT.

This clonotype was seen only a few times. This rearrangement joins TRBV5-5 to TRBJ2-5; no definite D call. The germline V gene has CDR1 SGHKS and CDR2 YYEKEE (reference sequence). The CDR3 has 12 amino acids. Trimming cost V 5 bases and J 3 bases, with 8 bases left between them. This CDR3 reads CASRDLEETQYF. CDR3 bases: TGTGCCAGCAGGGACCTAGAAGAGACCCAGTACTTC.

The chain combines TRBV7-9 with TRBJ1-4, with D hard to call. The CDR3 runs to 14 residues. In germline, CDR1 is SEHNR, CDR2 FQNEAQ (reference sequence). The V and J ends lost 7 bases and 4 bases respectively, with 13 bases between them. This CDR3 reads CASNLGSGNEKLFF. The CDR3 nucleotides are TGTGCCAGCAACCTTGGGAGTGGTAATGAAAAACTGTTTTTT.

The CDR3 region has the DNA TGTGCCAGCAGCCCCCCGGCTAGCGGGATAACCGAGCAGTACTTC. Its translation is CASSPPASGITEQYF. The chain links TRBV7-2 to TRBJ2-7, with 9 bases lining up with TRBD2. Germline V gives CDR1 SGHTA, CDR2 FQGNSA. V lost 5 bases and J lost 6; bases outside the gene matches: 11. The CDR3 is 15 residues long.

V gene TRBV20-1 combines with J gene TRBJ1-2; the match to TRBD1 covers 8 bases. Germline lookup yields CDR1 DFQATT and CDR2 SNEGSKA (reference sequence). V lost 0 bases to trimming and J lost 5 bases; unmatched junction nucleotides: 8. The CDR3 totals 15 residues. This CDR3 is CSARDVTGGRYGYTF. The DNA for the CDR3 is TGCAGTGCTAGAGATGTTACAGGGGGTCGTTATGGCTACACCTTC.

The rearrangement uses TRBV5-6 and TRBJ1-1, with D tentatively TRBD1 (5 bases). V dropped 5 bases and J dropped 2 bases, with 13 bases sitting between them. CDR1 and CDR2 (germline): SGHDT, YYEEEE. This CDR3 spans 14 amino acids. The CDR3, as DNA: TGTGCCAGCAGACCTAACAGGTATAACACTGAAGCTTTCTTT. Protein sequence: CASRPNRYNTEAFF.

This clonotype was counted a few times. The chain employs TRBV7-2 and TRBJ1-2, with D possibly matching TRBD1 (5 bases). Germline-derived CDR1 and CDR2 are SGHTA and FQGNSA. The length of the CDR3 is 13 residues. V was cut by 1 base and J by 7 bases, with 10 bases left in between. Here the CDR3 reads CASSLGGWRGYTF. CDR3 DNA: TGTGCCAGCAGCTTAGGGGGGTGGCGTGGCTACACCTTC.

In the case of this clonotype: The conserved phenylalanine or tryptophan normally closing the CDR3 is absent here, so this likely arose from a read error. The chain uses TRBV5-1 and TRBJ2-3, with 7 bases matching TRBD1. The CDR3 runs 14 residues. Germline V gene data show CDR1 as SGHRS and CDR2 as YFSETQ. With V trimmed by 4 bases and J by 3 bases, 5 bases remained unmatched. In nucleotides, the CDR3 is TGCGCCAGCAGCCTACGACAGGGTACAGATACGCAGTATGTT. Translation: CASSLRQGTDTQYV.

In regard to this clonotype: The junction differs from germline at one of its ends, possibly a read error. The chain employs TRBV10-3 and TRBJ2-3, with D tentatively TRBD1 (6 bases). CDR3 length: 14 amino acids. The germline V gene has CDR1 ENHRY and CDR2 SYGVKD. The CDR3 reads CANRGGPYTDAQYF. The CDR3 DNA follows: TGTGCCAATCGTGGGGGCCCCTACACAGATGCGCAGTATTTT.

The DNA of the CDR3 is TGTGCCAGCAGTAGGGAGGAAGGGACTGAAGCTTTCTTT. It translates to CASSREEGTEAFF. V is TRBV6-6 and J is TRBJ1-1; D is unclear. The V gene's germline CDR1 is MNHNY and CDR2 SVGAGI (reference sequence). The CDR3 contains 13 residues. V was clipped by 5 bases and J by 5 bases, with 12 bases between them.

This clonotype occurred a few times. The rearrangement links TRBV13 to TRBJ2-5; possible D gene TRBD1, 5 bases. This CDR3 comprises 12 residues. The germline V gene has CDR1 PRHDT and CDR2 FYEKMQ (reference sequence). V was shortened by 0 bases and J by 13 bases, with 12 bases between the two germline ends. As DNA, the CDR3 is TGTGCCAGCAGCTTAGGTGGGGCGGTACGGTACTTC. Translation: CASSLGGAVRYF.

This clonotype was found a few times. The chain employs TRBV7-2 and TRBJ2-7; perhaps TRBD2 as D (6 bases). V was pared by 0 bases and J by 3 bases, with 15 bases between. The CDR3 consists of 16 residues. The germline gives CDR1 SGHTA, CDR2 FQGNSA. CDR3 coding DNA: TGTGCCAGCAGCTTAGCGGGAGGCAGTGGGTACTACGAGCAGTACTTC. It is translated as CASSLAGGSGYYEQYF.

The chain employs TRBV6-6 and TRBJ1-2; D uncertain. The length of the CDR3 is 12 residues. V lost 5 bases and J 6 bases, leaving 10 bases between the germline ends. Germline CDR1 reads MNHNY; CDR2 reads SVGAGI (reference sequence). In DNA, the CDR3 is TGTGCCAGCAGTCCGATCGAAAATGGCTACACCTTC. It yields the protein CASSPIENGYTF.